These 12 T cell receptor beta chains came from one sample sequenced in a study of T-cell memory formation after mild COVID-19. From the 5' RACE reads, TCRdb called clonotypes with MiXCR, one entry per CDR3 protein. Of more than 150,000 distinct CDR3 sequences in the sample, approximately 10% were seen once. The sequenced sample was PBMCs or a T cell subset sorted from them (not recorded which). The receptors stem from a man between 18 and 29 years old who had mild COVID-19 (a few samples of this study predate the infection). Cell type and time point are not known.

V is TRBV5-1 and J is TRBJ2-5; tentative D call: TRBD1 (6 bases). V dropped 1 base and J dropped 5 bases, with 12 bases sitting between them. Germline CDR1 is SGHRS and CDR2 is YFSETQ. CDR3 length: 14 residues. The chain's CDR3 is CASSLRGGAETQYF. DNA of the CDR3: TGCGCCAGCAGCTTGCGTGGGGGCGCGGAGACCCAGTACTTC. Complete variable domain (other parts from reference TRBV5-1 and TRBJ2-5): KAGVTQTPRYLIKTRGQQVTLSCSPISGHRSVSWYQQTPGQGLQFLFEYFSETQRNKGNFPGRFSGRQFSNSRSEMNVSTLELGDSALYLCASSLRGGAETQYFGPGTRLLVL.

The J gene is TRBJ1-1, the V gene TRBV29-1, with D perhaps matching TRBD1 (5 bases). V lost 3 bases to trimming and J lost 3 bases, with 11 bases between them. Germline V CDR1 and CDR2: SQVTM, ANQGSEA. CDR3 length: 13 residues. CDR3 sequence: CSVDREWDTEAFF. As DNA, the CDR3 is TGCAGCGTTGACAGGGAATGGGACACTGAAGCTTTCTTT.

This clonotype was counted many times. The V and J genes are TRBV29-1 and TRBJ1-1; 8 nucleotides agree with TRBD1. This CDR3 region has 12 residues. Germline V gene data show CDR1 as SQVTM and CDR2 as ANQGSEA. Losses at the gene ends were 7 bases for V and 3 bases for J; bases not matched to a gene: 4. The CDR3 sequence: CSAGTGHTEAFF. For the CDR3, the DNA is TGCAGCGCCGGGACAGGACACACTGAAGCTTTCTTT. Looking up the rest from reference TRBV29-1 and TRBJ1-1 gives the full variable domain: SAVISQKPSRDICQRGTSLTIQCQVDSQVTMMFWYRQQPGQSLTLIATANQGSEATYESGFVIDKFPISRPNLTFSTLTVSNMSPEDSSIYLCSAGTGHTEAFFGQGTRLTVV.

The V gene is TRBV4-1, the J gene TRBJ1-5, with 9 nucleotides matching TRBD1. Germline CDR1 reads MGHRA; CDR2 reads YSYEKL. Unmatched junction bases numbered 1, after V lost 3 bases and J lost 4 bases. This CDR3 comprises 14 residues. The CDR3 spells CASSHGQGNQPQHF. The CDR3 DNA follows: TGCGCCAGCAGCCATGGACAGGGGAATCAGCCCCAGCATTTT.

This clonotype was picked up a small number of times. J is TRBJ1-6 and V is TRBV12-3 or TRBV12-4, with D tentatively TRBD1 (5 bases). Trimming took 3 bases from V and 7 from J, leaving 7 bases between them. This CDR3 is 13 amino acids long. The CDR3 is CASSFGANSPLHF. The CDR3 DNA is TGTGCCAGCAGTTTTGGGGCGAATTCACCCCTCCACTTT.

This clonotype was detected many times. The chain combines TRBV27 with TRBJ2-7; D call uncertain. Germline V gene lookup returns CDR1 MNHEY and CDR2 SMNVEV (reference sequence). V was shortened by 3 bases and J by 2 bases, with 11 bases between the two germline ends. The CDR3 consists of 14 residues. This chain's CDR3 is CASSFKAGPYEQYF. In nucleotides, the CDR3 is TGTGCCAGCAGTTTCAAGGCTGGACCCTACGAGCAGTACTTC.

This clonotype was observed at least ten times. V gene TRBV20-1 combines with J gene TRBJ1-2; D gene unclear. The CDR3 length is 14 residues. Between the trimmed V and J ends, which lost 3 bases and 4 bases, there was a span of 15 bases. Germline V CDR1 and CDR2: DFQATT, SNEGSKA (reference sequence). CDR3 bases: TGCAGTGCTAGTACATGGACGGAGAGCTATGGCTACACCTTC. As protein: CSASTWTESYGYTF.

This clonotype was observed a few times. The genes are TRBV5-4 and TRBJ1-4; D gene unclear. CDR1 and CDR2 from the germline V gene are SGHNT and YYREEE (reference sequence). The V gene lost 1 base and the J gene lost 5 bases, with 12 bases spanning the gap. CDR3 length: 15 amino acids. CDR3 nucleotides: TGTGCCAGCAGCTTGAATGGTCGGGAAAATGAAAAACTGTTTTTT. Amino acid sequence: CASSLNGRENEKLFF.

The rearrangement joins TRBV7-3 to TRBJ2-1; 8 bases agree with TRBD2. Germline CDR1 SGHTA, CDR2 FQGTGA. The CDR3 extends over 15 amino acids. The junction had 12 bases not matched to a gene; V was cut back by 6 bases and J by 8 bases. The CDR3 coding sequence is TGTGCCAGCAGTCCTCGAGGTAGCGGGGTCGATGAGCAGTTCTTC. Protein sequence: CASSPRGSGVDEQFF.

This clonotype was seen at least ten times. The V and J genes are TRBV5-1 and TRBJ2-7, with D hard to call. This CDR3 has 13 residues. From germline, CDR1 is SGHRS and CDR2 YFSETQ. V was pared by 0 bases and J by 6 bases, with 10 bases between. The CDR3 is CASSLGVRGEQYF. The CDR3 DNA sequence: TGCGCCAGCAGCTTGGGGGTCCGAGGCGAGCAGTACTTC.

The DNA of the CDR3 is TGTGCCAGCAGTTACTCGGACAGGGCCAACTATGGCTACACCTTC. Protein: CASSYSDRANYGYTF. The chain employs TRBV6-5 and TRBJ1-2, with 8 bases that match TRBD1. V shed 0 bases and J 2 bases; nucleotides not matched to a gene: 2. Germline values: CDR1 MNHEY, CDR2 SVGAGI. This CDR3 has 15 amino acids.

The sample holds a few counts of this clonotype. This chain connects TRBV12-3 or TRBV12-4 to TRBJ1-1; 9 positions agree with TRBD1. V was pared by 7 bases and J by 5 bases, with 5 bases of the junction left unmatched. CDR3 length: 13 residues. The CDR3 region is CASTTTGGTEAFF. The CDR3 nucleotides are TGTGCCAGCACGACGACAGGGGGAACTGAAGCTTTCTTT.